The 21 T cell receptor beta chains below come from one sample, sequenced in a study of Ad26.COV2.S vaccination and SARS-CoV-2 variants. Treatment in this sample: about 20 received Ad26.COV2.S at low or high dose, single or two shots; about 5 received placebo; per-sample allocation not given. Collection of the samples took place on day 63 after the first injection of vaccine or placebo. TCRdb's copy holds only in-frame clones and misses some; the assay was immunoSEQ multiplex PCR. The sample has about 440,000 clones, 80% to 95% seen once. Sample: peripheral blood, taken in a trial of Ad26.COV2.S vaccine versus placebo. All receptors come from a person aged 18 to 65 who received the Ad26.COV2.S COVID-19 vaccine or a placebo.

CDR3 sequence reads: CASSQGLAGDNEQFF. In DNA form, the CDR3 reads TGCGCCAGCAGCCAGGGACTAGCGGGAGACAATGAGCAGTTCTTC. This chain links TRBV5-1 with TRBJ2-1, with 14 bases fitting TRBD2. The CDR3 totals 15 residues. Germline trimming cut 4 bases from V and 5 bases from J; bases unmatched to any gene: 2. Germline V lookup: CDR1 SGHRS, CDR2 YFSETQ. The entire variable domain, with the rest obtained from reference TRBV5-1 and TRBJ2-1, is as follows: KAGVTQTPRYLIKTRGQQVTLSCSPISGHRSVSWYQQTPGQGLQFLFEYFSETQRNKGNFPGRFSGRQFSNSRSEMNVSTLELGDSALYLCASSQGLAGDNEQFFGPGTRLTVL.

This chain uses TRBV14 with TRBJ1-2; the match to TRBD1 covers 10 bases. This CDR3 region has 16 residues. Germline CDR1 reads SGHDN; CDR2 reads FVKESK. J was trimmed by 5 bases and V by 2 bases; bases with no gene match: 8. In DNA, the CDR3 is TGTGCCAGCAGCCAAACGGGACAGGGGAAAAGATATGGCTACACCTTC. This gives the protein CASSQTGQGKRYGYTF.

About this clone: The junction does not match germline at one end; this may be a read error. The rearrangement links TRBV5-6 to TRBJ2-5, with D possibly being TRBD2 (5 bases). The CDR3 has 13 residues. The V gene's germline CDR1 is SGHDT and CDR2 YYEEEE. The CDR3 DNA sequence: TGTGCCAGCAGTCGGACGGAGAGGGCAAAAATAAACTTC. Translated, it gives CASSRTERAKINF.

The chain joins TRBV5-1 to TRBJ1-1; the D is unclear. Trimming cost V 2 bases and J 2 bases, with 16 bases left between them. CDR1 is SGHRS and CDR2 is YFSETQ in the germline V gene. The CDR3 is made up of 16 amino acids. DNA of the CDR3: TGCGCCAGCAGCTTTATACGGCAGGCTTCCAACACTGAAGCTTTCTTT. Translated: CASSFIRQASNTEAFF.

This chain joins TRBV6-2 or TRBV6-3 and TRBJ2-2, with D perhaps assigned TRBD1 or TRBD2 (5 bases each). Germline V lookup: CDR1 MNHEY, CDR2 SVGEGT. This CDR3 is 13 amino acids long. V lost 6 bases and J lost 8, with 13 bases in between. This CDR3 is CASSRDLRGELFF. As DNA, the CDR3 is TGTGCCAGCAGCCGGGACCTTCGGGGGGAGCTGTTTTTT.

The chain employs TRBV20-1 and TRBJ1-3; TRBD1 aligns across 8 bases. The CDR3 covers 16 residues. With V trimmed by 3 bases and J by 0 bases, 7 bases remained unmatched. Germline CDR1 reads DFQATT; CDR2 reads SNEGSKA (reference sequence). The CDR3 DNA reads TGCAGTGCTAGTCCCGGGACAGGAGACTCTGGAAACACCATATATTTT. It yields the protein CSASPGTGDSGNTIYF.

Concerning this clone itself: This sample also contains other DNA sequences that code for the same CDR3. The V and J genes are TRBV3-1 (or the pseudogene TRBV3-2) and TRBJ2-3; unclear D gene. Germline V gene sequence: CDR1 LGHDT, CDR2 YNNKEL (reference sequence). The CDR3 spans 12 residues. Trimming removed 3 bases from V and 1 base from J, with 2 bases in between. CDR3 nucleotide sequence: TGTGCCAGCAGCCAGCGCACAGATACGCAGTATTTT. It yields the protein CASSQRTDTQYF.

The V gene is TRBV28, the J gene TRBJ2-7, with a possible D match to TRBD2 (6 bases). The CDR3 is 14 residues long. Germline V gives CDR1 MDHEN, CDR2 SYDVKM. V lost 6 bases and J 7 bases, leaving 19 bases between the germline ends. This chain's CDR3 is CASSGGATSLEQYF. The CDR3 DNA is TGTGCCAGCAGCGGGGGAGCGACCTCGCTAGAGCAGTACTTC.

The J gene is TRBJ1-1, the V gene TRBV12-3 or TRBV12-4, with 7 bases identical to TRBD1. V shed 6 bases and J 5 bases; nucleotides not matched to a gene: 6. CDR3 size: 13 residues. CDR3 nucleotides: TGTGCCAGCAGGACAGGGCGGGGGACTGAAGCTTTCTTT. Protein product: CASRTGRGTEAFF.

The chain recombines TRBV28 with TRBJ2-5; no clear D gene. Per the germline V gene, CDR1 is MDHEN and CDR2 is SYDVKM. V was pared by 5 bases and J by 3 bases, with 13 bases between. This CDR3 spans 14 amino acids. The CDR3 DNA reads as TGTGCCAGCAGTCCACCCGGTGCGAAAGAGACCCAGTACTTC. Translation: CASSPPGAKETQYF.

The rearrangement joins TRBV30 to TRBJ2-3, with 7 bases fitting TRBD1. In germline, CDR1 is GTSNPN, CDR2 SVGIG (reference sequence). This CDR3 has 14 residues. Trimming removed 5 bases from V and 2 bases from J; junction bases left unmatched: 7. The CDR3 here is CAWDRDSLTDTQYF. The DNA for the CDR3 is TGTGCCTGGGACCGGGACAGCCTCACAGATACGCAGTATTTT.

This clone was counted a few times. This sequence joins TRBV27 and TRBJ2-1; TRBD1 is a possible D gene (5 bases). V shed 1 base and J shed 8 bases, with 15 bases lying between them. Germline V gene lookup returns CDR1 MNHEY and CDR2 SMNVEV (reference sequence). The CDR3 runs to 15 residues. The CDR3 coding sequence is TGTGCCAGCAGTTTATGGCAGGGCACTAACGATGAGCAGTTCTTC. This sequence encodes CASSLWQGTNDEQFF.

V is TRBV5-4 and J is TRBJ1-2; 10 bases map to TRBD1. Germline CDR1 and CDR2: SGHNT and YYREEE (reference sequence). The CDR3 has 14 residues. V gave up 10 bases and J gave up 8 bases; unmatched junction bases: 14. In nucleotides, the CDR3 is TGTGCCGCCAGCCCGTCAGGGACAGGGGAAGGCTACACCTTC. As protein: CAASPSGTGEGYTF.

The chain is built from TRBV4-3 and TRBJ2-1; no reliable D call. The CDR3 has 16 residues. Germline lookup yields CDR1 LGHNA and CDR2 YSLEER. Deletions cut 1 base from V and 5 bases from J, with 15 bases between. DNA for the CDR3: TGCGCCAGCAGCCAAGGAAACTCCCGCGTGGACAATGAGCAGTTCTTC. Translation: CASSQGNSRVDNEQFF.

This clone appeared once. V gene TRBV7-8 combines with J gene TRBJ2-5; D gene uncertain. The CDR3 spans 13 residues. Trimming pared 5 bases from V and 1 base from J, leaving 8 bases between. Germline CDR1 is SGHVS and CDR2 is FQNEAQ. Written as DNA, the CDR3 is TGTGCCAGCAGCCGCGACATCCAAGAGACCCAGTACTTC. Amino acids: CASSRDIQETQYF.

This clone was observed at least ten times. This chain joins TRBV9 and TRBJ2-3; no clear D. With 0 bases removed from V and 6 bases from J, the gap between germline ends came to 2 bases. This CDR3 is built from 11 residues. Looked up from germline, CDR1 is SGDLS and CDR2 is YYNGEE. Written as DNA, the CDR3 is TGTGCCAGCAGCGTAGACGATACGCAGTATTTT. It is translated as CASSVDDTQYF.

The V and J genes are TRBV6-5 and TRBJ2-3, with 10 bases aligning to TRBD1. This CDR3 comprises 15 residues. V was clipped by 5 bases and J by 6 bases; unmatched bases: 8. Germline lookup yields CDR1 MNHEY and CDR2 SVGAGI. The CDR3: CASSNRDRGLDTQYF. The CDR3, as DNA: TGTGCCAGCAGTAACCGGGACAGGGGTCTGGATACGCAGTATTTT.

This chain connects TRBV19 to TRBJ2-1; D perhaps matches TRBD2 (5 bases). The V end lost 1 base, the J end lost 0 bases, and 10 bases lay between the germline ends. The CDR3 is 16 amino acids. The V gene's germline CDR1 is LNHDA and CDR2 SQIVND (reference sequence). CDR3 nucleotides: TGTGCCAGTAGTATAGGAGTAGGGAGCTCCTACAATGAGCAGTTCTTC. Its translation: CASSIGVGSSYNEQFF.

The J gene is TRBJ1-2, the V gene TRBV29-1; D is ambiguous. The CDR3 loop spans 11 amino acids. Between the trimmed V and J ends, which lost 5 bases and 8 bases, there was a span of 12 bases. Germline V gene sequence: CDR1 SQVTM, CDR2 ANQGSEA. CDR3 bases: TGCAGCGTTTGGGGATCCCTGGGCTACACCTTC. Protein: CSVWGSLGYTF.

Comment on this clone: This CDR3 is also generated by other DNA sequences in the sample. The chain has TRBV9 and TRBJ2-1; a possible D gene is TRBD2 (6 bases). V was shortened by 0 bases and J by 0 bases, with 7 bases between the two germline ends. This CDR3 region has 15 residues. Per the germline V gene, CDR1 is SGDLS and CDR2 is YYNGEE. The CDR3 reads CASSVVGGSYNEQFF. CDR3 nucleotide sequence: TGTGCCAGCAGCGTAGTGGGGGGCTCCTACAATGAGCAGTTCTTC.

This sequence joins TRBV28 and TRBJ1-5; 10 positions match TRBD1. V lost 5 bases to trimming and J lost 7 bases; unmatched junction nucleotides: 2. Germline lookup yields CDR1 MDHEN and CDR2 SYDVKM. CDR3 length: 13 amino acids. The CDR3 reads CASSGDRGQPQHF. The CDR3 DNA reads TGTGCCAGCAGTGGGGACAGGGGACAGCCCCAGCATTTT.